The 7 T cell receptor beta chains in this list originate from one sample, sequenced in a study of T-cell reconstitution after alpha-beta-depleted transplantation in children. Molecular barcoding with unique molecular identifiers was used for the TCRbeta library. TCRdb re-called the PCR reads with MiXCR, one entry per CDR3 protein. The profile shows about 300,000 distinct CDR3 sequences, roughly a tenth of them singletons. The starting material was PBMCs, obtained before TCRalphabeta/CD19-depleted stem cell transplant. These receptors were taken from a boy in the first two years of life with acute myeloid leukemia, due to receive a stem cell transplant.

This clonotype was recorded many times. This chain joins TRBV20-1 and TRBJ2-7; D unclear. The CDR3 sequence is 11 residues long. The ends were cut back, 6 bases at V and 2 bases at J, with 8 bases in the middle. The V gene's germline CDR1 is DFQATT and CDR2 SNEGSKA (reference sequence). Here the CDR3 DNA reads TGCAGTGCCAGACCTACCTACGAGCAGTACTTC. It encodes CSARPTYEQYF.

This clonotype showed up many times. The chain joins TRBV5-5 to TRBJ1-1; TRBD1 might be the D (5 bases). Germline V gene data show CDR1 as SGHKS and CDR2 as YYEKEE (reference sequence). V lost 1 base and J 1 base, leaving 11 bases between the germline ends. This CDR3 is built from 15 residues. CDR3 in DNA: TGTGCCAGCAGCTTGTCAGGTACAGGGAACACTGAAGCTTTCTTT. Its translation is CASSLSGTGNTEAFF.

This clonotype has more than one count but fewer than ten. The rearrangement uses TRBV18 and TRBJ1-1, with D tentatively TRBD1 (5 bases). The CDR3 has 12 amino acids. In germline, CDR1 is KGHSH, CDR2 LQKENI. The germline V and J ends were trimmed by 5 bases and 5 bases, with 9 bases remaining between them. CDR3 residues: CASSSSGTEAFF. CDR3 DNA sequence: TGTGCCAGCTCATCTTCAGGGACTGAAGCTTTCTTT.

This clonotype was recorded at least ten times. The V gene is TRBV5-4, the J gene TRBJ2-7, with D perhaps being TRBD1 or TRBD2 (5 bases each). Germline-derived CDR1 and CDR2 are SGHNT and YYREEE (reference sequence). CDR3 length: 15 amino acids. Trimming stripped 1 base from V and 3 bases from J, with 14 bases between. For the CDR3, the DNA is TGTGCCAGCAGCTTGAGGGCAGGGAGCTTCTACGAGCAGTACTTC. Protein sequence: CASSLRAGSFYEQYF.

This clonotype was observed at least ten times. CDR3 region: CASSQEYTGELFF. CDR3 in DNA: TGTGCCAGCAGCCAAGAATACACCGGGGAGCTGTTTTTT. V usage is TRBV3-1 and J usage is TRBJ2-2; no clear D. V lost 0 bases to trimming and J lost 3 bases, with 2 bases between them. Looked up from germline, CDR1 is LGHDT and CDR2 is YNNKEL (reference sequence). The CDR3 contains 13 residues.

The chain uses TRBV4-2 and TRBJ2-7, with D perhaps TRBD1 (6 bases). CDR1 and CDR2 from the germline V gene are LGHNA and YNFKEQ. This CDR3 region has 13 residues. Trimming took off 1 base at V and 6 bases at J, with 10 bases between the two ends. The DNA for the CDR3 is TGTGCCAGCAGCCAAGCCCAGGGGCCCGAGCAGTACTTC. Translated, it gives CASSQAQGPEQYF.

This clonotype has ten or more counts. This chain links TRBV6-1 with TRBJ2-6; 8 bases match TRBD2. Germline V gene sequence: CDR1 MNHNS, CDR2 SASEGT. This CDR3 is 15 amino acids long. Unmatched junction bases numbered 4, after V lost 7 bases and J lost 2 bases. The CDR3 DNA reads TGTGCCAGCATGAGCGGGGGCGCTGGGGCCAACGTCCTGACTTTC. Translating it yields CASMSGGAGANVLTF.